This is a list of T cell receptor beta chains from one sample in a study of cytomegalovirus exposure and HLA in healthy donors. Sequencing was performed with immunoSEQ multiplex PCR; in TCRdb, only in-frame clones are kept and a portion is missing. The sample has under 200,000 clones, around 80% seen once; the top ten hold over 1.5%. Input material: PBMCs. The receptor source for this set is a man aged 40-49 years in good health and CMV-seropositive. Both conserved end residues are part of each CDR3. A D gene is named only where the DNA matches it firmly. A row's size may be missing; if present it is once, few, many or a size class.

V gene	J gene	D gene	clone size	CDR3 protein	CDR3 DNA
TRBV4-1	TRBJ1-1	TRBD1	-	CASSQDRQGMGRNTEAFF	TGCGCCAGCAGCCAAGATCGACAGGGGATGGGCAGAAACACTGAAGCTTTCTTT
TRBV10-2	TRBJ1-5	TRBD1	few	CASRGTARTDQPQHF	TGCGCCAGCAGAGGGACAGCCAGAACCGATCAGCCCCAGCATTTT
TRBV19	TRBJ2-5	-	-	CASSIVGTEETQYF	TGTGCCAGTAGTATAGTTGGGACTGAAGAGACCCAGTACTTC
TRBV5-6	TRBJ2-1	TRBD2	-	CASSWGPGLAGENEQFF	TGTGCCAGCAGCTGGGGACCGGGGCTAGCGGGTGAGAATGAGCAGTTCTTC
TRBV5-1	TRBJ2-3	-	-	CASRPNTGSTDTQYF	TGCGCCAGCAGACCGAATACAGGTAGCACAGATACGCAGTATTTT
TRBV5-8	TRBJ1-3	-	few	CASSLNDRTGNTIYF	TGTGCCAGCAGCTTGAATGACAGGACTGGAAACACCATATATTTT
TRBV2	TRBJ1-2	-	few	CASSVSSPPGYTF	TGTGCCAGCAGTGTGTCTTCCCCCCCTGGCTACACCTTC
TRBV4-2	TRBJ1-5	-	-	CASSQDWQSNQPQHF	TGTGCCAGCAGCCAAGATTGGCAGTCTAATCAGCCCCAGCATTTT
TRBV27	TRBJ2-2	-	-	CASTPFYPGELFF	TGTGCCAGCACCCCCTTCTATCCCGGGGAGCTGTTTTTT
TRBV5-8	TRBJ1-2	-	-	CASSLVGRDYGYTF	TGTGCCAGCAGCTTGGTAGGGCGGGACTATGGCTACACCTTC
TRBV27	TRBJ2-5	-	once	CASSTGETQYF	TGTGCCAGCAGTACCGGAGAGACCCAGTACTTC
TRBV29-1	TRBJ2-1	-	-	CSVEVVRGQWDEQFF	TGCAGCGTTGAAGTAGTAAGAGGACAGTGGGATGAGCAGTTCTTC
TRBV4-1	TRBJ2-1	-	-	CASSPYPREDEQFF	TGCGCCAGCAGCCCTTACCCAAGGGAGGATGAGCAGTTCTTC
TRBV6-1	TRBJ2-5	TRBD2	-	CASSGAGEQTQYF	TGTGCCAGCAGTGGAGCGGGAGAACAGACCCAGTACTTC
TRBV5-1	TRBJ1-4	TRBD1	-	CASSLAGTGEEKLFF	TGCGCCAGCAGCTTGGCCGGGACAGGAGAGGAAAAACTGTTTTTT
TRBV5-4	TRBJ2-1	-	-	CASSLTRREHEQFF	TGTGCCAGCAGCCTAACCCGCCGGGAACATGAGCAGTTCTTC
TRBV7-9	TRBJ2-5	-	-	CASSGNYGQQETQYF	TGTGCCAGCAGCGGGAATTATGGACAGCAAGAGACCCAGTACTTC
TRBV7-2	TRBJ1-1	TRBD1	-	CASSTNGQVSWSGTEAFF	TGTGCCAGCAGCACCAATGGACAGGTGAGCTGGTCTGGCACTGAAGCTTTCTTT
TRBV28	TRBJ2-2	TRBD1	once	CASSLWRAGGTGELFF	TGTGCCAGCAGTTTGTGGCGGGCAGGGGGCACCGGGGAGCTGTTTTTT
TRBV5-1	TRBJ2-1	-	once	CASIGVTAAEQFF	TGCGCCAGCATAGGGGTAACGGCAGCGGAGCAGTTCTTC
TRBV9	TRBJ2-1	-	-	CASSSSTGGYEQFF	TGTGCCAGCAGCTCCTCAACGGGGGGCTATGAGCAGTTCTTC
TRBV6-5	TRBJ2-3	-	once	CASRTRQAATDTQYF	TGTGCCAGCAGAACTAGACAAGCGGCCACAGATACGCAGTATTTT
TRBV28	TRBJ1-3	-	-	CASSPLNSGNTIYF	TGTGCCAGCAGTCCTTTAAACTCTGGAAACACCATATATTTT
TRBV4-1	TRBJ2-7	TRBD1	-	CASSQDRTGPSYEQYF	TGCGCCAGCAGCCAAGATCGGACAGGCCCCTCCTACGAGCAGTACTTC
TRBV6-1	TRBJ1-1	-	-	CASSEEWWTEAFF	TGTGCCAGCAGTGAGGAGTGGTGGACTGAAGCTTTCTTT
TRBV7-6	TRBJ1-3	-	-	CASSSGGIRGNTIYF	TGTGCCAGCAGCAGTGGCGGGATCCGAGGAAACACCATATATTTT
TRBV7-6	TRBJ2-1	TRBD2	-	CASSFAGTSGNNEQFF	TGTGCCAGCAGCTTTGCCGGGACTAGCGGGAACAATGAGCAGTTCTTC
TRBV28	TRBJ1-3	-	-	CASSLSLGAGSGNTIYF	TGTGCCAGCAGTTTATCCCTTGGGGCAGGCTCTGGAAACACCATATATTTT
TRBV7-6	TRBJ2-3	TRBD2	-	CASSLEGWASGGPNTQYF	TGTGCCAGCAGCTTAGAAGGCTGGGCTAGCGGAGGGCCGAATACGCAGTATTTT
TRBV19	TRBJ1-5	TRBD1	-	CATSTGGPGNQPQHF	TGTGCCACCTCGACAGGGGGTCCGGGCAATCAGCCCCAGCATTTT
TRBV7-9	TRBJ2-1	TRBD2	once	CASSRGLAGDSYNEQFF	TGTGCCAGCAGCCGTGGACTAGCGGGAGATTCCTACAATGAGCAGTTCTTC
TRBV14	TRBJ2-1	-	-	CASSQDGIYNEQFF	TGTGCCAGCAGCCAAGATGGCATTTACAATGAGCAGTTCTTC
TRBV28	TRBJ1-2	-	-	CASLFYGTAGYGYTF	TGTGCCAGCCTATTTTACGGGACGGCGGGGTATGGCTACACCTTC
TRBV29-1	TRBJ2-1	TRBD1	few	CSVLETGDEQFF	TGCAGCGTCCTAGAGACAGGGGATGAGCAGTTCTTC
TRBV10-3	TRBJ2-2	-	-	CAISESGLYTGELFF	TGTGCCATCAGTGAGTCGGGACTTTACACCGGGGAGCTGTTTTTT
TRBV2	TRBJ2-1	TRBD2	few	CASSLFAGGYNEQFF	TGTGCCAGCAGTCTCTTTGCGGGAGGCTACAATGAGCAGTTCTTC
TRBV2	TRBJ1-5	TRBD1	-	CASSEEGGPNQPQHF	TGTGCCAGCAGTGAAGAAGGGGGCCCCAATCAGCCCCAGCATTTT
TRBV7-9	TRBJ1-1	-	-	CAFRDSRPEAFF	TGTGCCTTTCGGGACTCACGTCCTGAAGCTTTCTTT
TRBV6-6	TRBJ2-3	TRBD2	-	CASSYGLAGADTQYF	TGTGCCAGCAGTTACGGACTAGCGGGTGCAGATACGCAGTATTTT
TRBV10-2	TRBJ1-5	-	-	CASRRDTNSNQPQHF	TGCGCCAGCAGACGGGACACCAATAGCAATCAGCCCCAGCATTTT
TRBV7-9	TRBJ1-5	-	-	CSSSFSGRPQHF	TGTTCCAGCAGCTTTAGCGGGCGGCCCCAGCATTTT
TRBV16	TRBJ2-1	-	-	CASSQLRGSSYNEQFF	TGTGCCAGCAGCCAACTCAGGGGTAGCTCCTACAATGAGCAGTTCTTC
TRBV11-2	TRBJ1-4	TRBD1	-	CASSSGQGNEKLFF	TGTGCCAGCAGTTCGGGACAGGGGAACGAAAAACTGTTTTTT
TRBV28	TRBJ2-7	-	once	CASSSSATGSYEQYF	TGTGCCAGCAGCTCCTCCGCGACGGGGAGCTACGAGCAGTACTTC
TRBV5-1	TRBJ2-3	-	few	CASSFLASSTDTQYF	TGCGCCAGCAGCTTCCTAGCTAGTAGCACAGATACGCAGTATTTT
TRBV15	TRBJ1-2	TRBD1	-	CATSRARQGYAGGGYTF	TGTGCCACCAGCAGAGCAAGACAGGGCTACGCGGGGGGGGGCTACACCTTC
TRBV28	TRBJ1-2	TRBD1	-	CASSSRLRDRSYGYTF	TGTGCCAGCAGTTCCCGCTTAAGGGACAGGTCGTATGGCTACACCTTC
TRBV30	TRBJ2-1	-	-	CAWTGKNEQFF	TGTGCCTGGACAGGGAAGAATGAGCAGTTCTTC
TRBV5-1	TRBJ2-1	TRBD1	-	CASSVGQGNEQFF	TGCGCCAGCAGCGTAGGACAGGGGAATGAGCAGTTCTTC
TRBV7-6	TRBJ1-6	TRBD1	-	CASSRDSYNSPLHF	TGTGCCAGCAGCCGGGACAGCTATAATTCACCCCTCCACTTT
TRBV7-2	TRBJ2-2	-	-	CASSRSLATGELFF	TGTGCCAGCAGCCGATCACTAGCAACCGGGGAGCTGTTTTTT